The present T cell receptor (beta chain) was sequenced within a study of response to subunit inactivated influenza vaccine (dated by TCRdb to between 2017 and 2018). Notes on the research overall: Deep quantitative T cell receptor repertoire profiling was used in the study to track responses to a trivalent subunit inactivated influenza vaccine. Overall study results and their limits: The authors suggested that each seasonal influenza vaccination may recruit only a limited number of new T cells.

The library was made by RT-PCR. For sequencing, an Illumina HiSeq 2500 was employed. The raw public reads went through TCRdb reprocessing: fastp at Q25, MiXCR clone calling, in-frame beta chains kept. All rows with the same CDR3 protein become a single entry with the most common DNA and genes. The sample records about 500,000 distinct CDR3 sequences, 16% of which are singletons. Less than 4% of the sample is taken by the ten largest. This clonotype was seen at least ten times. The antigen it binds to is not known. No much larger clone exists at a distance of one base, and base qualities are not known. In the germline V gene, CDR1 corresponds to MDHEN and CDR2 to SYDVKM. The CDR3 runs 12 amino acids, cysteine and phenylalanine included. Only CDR3 DNA is held: 36 bases, read in frame from base 1. Trimming costs V 5 bases and J 8 bases, and their ends lie 11 bases apart.

In this chain, TRBV28 is recombined with TRBJ2-3; the D segment cannot be called with confidence. This material consisted of CD4+ T cells sorted from PBMCs, taken roughly 24 months after vaccination. The source is a man aged 50-75 years who received an inactivated influenza vaccine. Donor details come from another sample of the same person, matched by shared clones. At the DNA level, the sequence is TGTGCCAGCAGTCTCACCCGAGGTACGCAGTATTTT. Its protein product is CASSLTRGTQYF.